Listed here are 2 T cell receptor beta chains from one sample, sequenced in a study of cytomegalovirus exposure and HLA in healthy donors. In the PCR, 60 Vbeta and 13 Jbeta primers were used. Using immunoSEQ multiplex PCR, the repertoire was profiled, and TCRdb retains in-frame clones only, with some absent. The table records around 150,000 clones, approximately 75% of them present only once. Sequencing was performed on PBMCs. The receptors derive from a man aged 50 or older in good health and CMV-seropositive.

The V gene is TRBV21-1, the J gene TRBJ1-1. TRBV21-1 counts as a pseudogene. The CDR3 extends over 14 amino acids. CDR3 region: CASSKSGGNTEAFF. DNA of the CDR3: TGTGCCAGCAGCAAATCGGGGGGAAACACTGAAGCTTTCTTT.

This clone came up a few times. The V call is TRBV19, the J call TRBJ2-7; unclear D gene. Trimming removed 3 bases from V and 6 bases from J, with 15 bases in between. Germline CDR1 is LNHDA and CDR2 is SQIVND (reference sequence). The CDR3 runs 14 residues. The CDR3 protein is CASSMMVASPEQYF. In DNA, the CDR3 is TGTGCCAGTAGTATGATGGTCGCGAGTCCCGAGCAGTACTTC.